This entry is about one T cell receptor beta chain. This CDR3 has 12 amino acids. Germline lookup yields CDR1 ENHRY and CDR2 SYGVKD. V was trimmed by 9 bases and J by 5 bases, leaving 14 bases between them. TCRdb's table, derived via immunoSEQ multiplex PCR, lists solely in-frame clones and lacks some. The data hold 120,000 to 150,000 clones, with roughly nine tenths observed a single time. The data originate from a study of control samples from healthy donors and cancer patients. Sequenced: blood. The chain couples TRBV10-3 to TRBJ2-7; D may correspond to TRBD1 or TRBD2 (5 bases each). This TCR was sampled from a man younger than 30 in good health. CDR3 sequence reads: CAIYTGGNEQYF. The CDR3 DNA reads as TGTGCCATATATACAGGAGGCAACGAGCAGTACTTC.